A selection of T cell receptor beta chains follows, all from one sample in a study of blood T cell repertoires in COVID-19. Measured with immunoSEQ multiplex PCR; TCRdb has only the in-frame clones, and not every one. The sample lists a few hundred thousand clones; 85% were seen once. The sample taken for sequencing was peripheral blood. The receptors were gathered from a human donor in a cohort sampled during active COVID-19. CDR3s leave out the opening cysteine and the closing phenylalanine or tryptophan. Fields, in order: V gene, J gene, CDR3 protein.

TRBV5-4	TRBJ1-3	ASSLDRGTGNTIY
TRBV4-1	TRBJ2-1	ASSQSTGASRNEQF
TRBV3-1/TRBV3-2	TRBJ2-5	ASSPSVTETQY
TRBV5-5	TRBJ1-2	ASSFTDPNYGYT
TRBV2	TRBJ2-7	ASREAGGYEQY
TRBV6-5	TRBJ2-7	ASRADRGRFDEQY
TRBV5-1	TRBJ2-3	ASSLVSSTDTQY
TRBV5-6	TRBJ1-1	ASSWGGGKAF
TRBV5-1	TRBJ1-1	ASSLVHTASEAF
TRBV10-3	TRBJ2-1	ASNRGNEQF
TRBV7-6	TRBJ1-1	ASSFEANTEAF
TRBV2	TRBJ2-7	ASRSGGYEQY
TRBV18	TRBJ1-4	ASSPLGSGGEKLF
TRBV5-1	TRBJ1-1	ASRGTGGSGEAF
TRBV27	TRBJ1-3	ASKEQSSGNTIY
TRBV6-1	TRBJ2-3	ASSEAATSWGLTDTQY
TRBV21-1	TRBJ2-7	ASERRRGQVREQY
TRBV7-9	TRBJ1-6	ASSIGTGSSPLH
TRBV11-1	TRBJ2-3	ASSSTGPTDTQY
TRBV5-1	TRBJ1-5	ASSLETGVNQPQH
TRBV15	TRBJ2-2	ATSRAGAAGELF
TRBV6-5	TRBJ1-5	ASSYARGTQPQH
TRBV7-6	TRBJ1-5	ASSDNHLGGIGNQPQH
TRBV3-1/TRBV3-2	TRBJ1-2	ASSQGGGLYGYT
TRBV5-4	TRBJ2-7	ASSTRTGLGGEQY
TRBV5-4	TRBJ2-3	ASSFKKTSTDTQY
TRBV6-5	TRBJ1-1	ASSERDKWSEAF
TRBV5-5	TRBJ2-7	ASSPPVVGRKPYEQY
TRBV6-1	TRBJ2-1	ASSDGTGNEQF
TRBV5-4	TRBJ1-2	ASSSEQGRGYGYT
TRBV5-1	TRBJ2-3	ASSLVPGKGLSTDTQY
TRBV29-1	TRBJ1-2	SVVVRIYGYT
TRBV15	TRBJ1-3	ATSRMAGAVPGNTIY
TRBV23-1	TRBJ1-4	ASSQVSQGIEKLF
TRBV19	TRBJ2-7	ASSVDRDFHEQY
TRBV27	TRBJ1-2	ASRSDRVIGGYT
TRBV24-1	TRBJ2-3	ATSDFRRDTQY
TRBV6-6	TRBJ2-1	ASSLGQGII
TRBV6-5	TRBJ1-2	ASRQGFAYGYT
TRBV6-5	TRBJ1-4	ASINQGWFGKLF
TRBV12-5	TRBJ2-1	ASGLKTLAGGQNNEQF
TRBV7-2	TRBJ2-1	ASSLVSGGALGNNEQF
TRBV15	TRBJ1-1	ATSKGQMNTEAF
TRBV6-5	TRBJ2-2	ASSQSPAGELF
TRBV5-1	TRBJ1-1	ASSQGQALEAF
TRBV3-1/TRBV3-2	TRBJ2-3	ASSPGLAPPDTQY
TRBV25-1	TRBJ1-1	ASSEPVNTEAF
TRBV11-2	TRBJ2-2	ASSPTAGRELF
TRBV3-1/TRBV3-2	TRBJ2-5	ASSQDRDSGGWETQY
TRBV19	TRBJ1-3	ASTLQKETGNTIY
TRBV4-1	TRBJ2-7	ASSQVNEQY
TRBV24-1	TRBJ1-1	ATTQGTEAF
TRBV5-4	TRBJ1-1	ASSEGQGIGTEAF